The T cell receptor (beta chain) described here comes from a study of cytomegalovirus exposure and HLA in healthy donors. PCR was performed using 60 Vbeta and 13 Jbeta primers. Here immunoSEQ multiplex PCR was the method, and the copy in TCRdb shows in-frame clones only, minus some. The sample table includes some 200,000 clones. This CDR3 spans 13 amino acids. The V gene end was trimmed by 5 bases and the J gene end by 2 bases; junction bases not matched to a gene: 2. Germline CDR1 and CDR2: SGHTA and FQGNSA. This chain joins TRBV7-2 and TRBJ1-2; 7 bases match TRBD1. The sequencing input was PBMCs. The receptor was isolated from a woman under 30 in good health and CMV-seropositive. CDR3: CASSRGQNYGYTF. The DNA of the CDR3 is TGTGCCAGCAGCAGGGGACAGAACTATGGCTACACCTTC.